The entry below gives a single T cell receptor (beta chain) sequence along with its context. The same CDR3 can be traced to other DNA sequences in this sample. The entry originates in a study of cytomegalovirus exposure and HLA in healthy donors. The germline CDR1 and CDR2 sequences are KGHSH and LQKENI. The V end was cut by 3 bases, the J end by 1 base, with 9 bases between. The CDR3 length is 15 residues. Use of 60 Vbeta and 13 Jbeta primers characterized the PCR. Generated by immunoSEQ multiplex PCR, the TCRdb table keeps only in-frame clones and is missing some. The sample shows over 65,000 clones, roughly 80% of them seen only once.

The genes are TRBV18 and TRBJ1-4, with D maybe TRBD1 (5 bases). The receptor was derived from a woman in her 30s in good health and CMV-seronegative. The sequencing sample was made of PBMCs. The CDR3 sequence is CASSPGRGTNEKLFF. Written as DNA, the CDR3 is TGTGCCAGCTCACCGGGGCGAGGAACTAATGAAAAACTGTTTTTT.